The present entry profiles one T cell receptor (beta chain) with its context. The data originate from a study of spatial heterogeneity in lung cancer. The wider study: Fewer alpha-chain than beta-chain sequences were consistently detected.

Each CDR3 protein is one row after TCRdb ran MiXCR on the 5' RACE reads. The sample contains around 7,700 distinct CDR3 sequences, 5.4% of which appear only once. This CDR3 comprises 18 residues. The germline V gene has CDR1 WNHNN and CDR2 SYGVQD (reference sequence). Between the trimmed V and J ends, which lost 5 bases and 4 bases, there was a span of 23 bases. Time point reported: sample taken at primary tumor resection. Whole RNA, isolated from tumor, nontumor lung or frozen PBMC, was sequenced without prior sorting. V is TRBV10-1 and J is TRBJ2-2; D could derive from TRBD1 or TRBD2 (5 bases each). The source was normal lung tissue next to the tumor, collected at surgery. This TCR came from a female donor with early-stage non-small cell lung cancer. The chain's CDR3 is CASSRSRTGAVVTGELFF. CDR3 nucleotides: TGCGCCAGCAGTCGGAGTCGGACCGGGGCAGTGGTCACCGGGGAGCTGTTTTTT.